Included here is one TCR beta chain sequence, with context. Cohorts were determined from participant-reported clinical history. The data belong to a study of blood T cell repertoires in COVID-19. Sequenced by immunoSEQ multiplex PCR; TCRdb stores in-frame clones only, minus some. Here the sample spans around 200,000 clones, about 88% being singletons. Material for sequencing was PBMCs or T cells enriched from blood (not recorded which). The clonotype originates from a woman younger than 45 who had recovered from COVID-19.

CDR3 nucleotides: TGTGCCAGCAGTTGGAGGGCGCTGATCTCTGAAGCTTTCTTT. Protein product: CASSWRALISEAFF. The chain uses TRBV27 and TRBJ1-1; D remains ambiguous. This CDR3 comprises 14 residues. Germline V gene sequence: CDR1 MNHEY, CDR2 SMNVEV (reference sequence). Deletions cut 4 bases from V and 6 bases from J, with 15 bases between.